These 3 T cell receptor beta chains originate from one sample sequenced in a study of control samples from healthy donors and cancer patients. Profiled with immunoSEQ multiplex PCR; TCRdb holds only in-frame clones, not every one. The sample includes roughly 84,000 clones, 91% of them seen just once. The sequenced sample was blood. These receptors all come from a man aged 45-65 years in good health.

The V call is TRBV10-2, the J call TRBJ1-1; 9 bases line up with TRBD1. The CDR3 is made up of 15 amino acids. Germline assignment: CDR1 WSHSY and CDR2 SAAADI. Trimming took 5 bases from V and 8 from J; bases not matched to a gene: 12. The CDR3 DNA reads TGCGCCAGCAGTCCTTATCAAAGGGGACAGGGCGAAGCTTTCTTT. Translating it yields CASSPYQRGQGEAFF.

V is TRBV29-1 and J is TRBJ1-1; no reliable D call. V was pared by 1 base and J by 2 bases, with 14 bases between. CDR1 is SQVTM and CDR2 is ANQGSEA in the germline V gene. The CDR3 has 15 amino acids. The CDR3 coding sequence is TGCAGCGTTGAAGGGACCCTCATTCACAACACTGAAGCTTTCTTT. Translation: CSVEGTLIHNTEAFF.

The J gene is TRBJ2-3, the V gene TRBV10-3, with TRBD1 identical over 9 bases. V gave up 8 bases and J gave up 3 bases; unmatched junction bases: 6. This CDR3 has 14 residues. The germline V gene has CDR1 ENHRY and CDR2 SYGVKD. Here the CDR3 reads CAIRETGGTDTQYF. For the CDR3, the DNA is TGTGCCATCCGGGAGACAGGGGGTACAGATACGCAGTATTTT.